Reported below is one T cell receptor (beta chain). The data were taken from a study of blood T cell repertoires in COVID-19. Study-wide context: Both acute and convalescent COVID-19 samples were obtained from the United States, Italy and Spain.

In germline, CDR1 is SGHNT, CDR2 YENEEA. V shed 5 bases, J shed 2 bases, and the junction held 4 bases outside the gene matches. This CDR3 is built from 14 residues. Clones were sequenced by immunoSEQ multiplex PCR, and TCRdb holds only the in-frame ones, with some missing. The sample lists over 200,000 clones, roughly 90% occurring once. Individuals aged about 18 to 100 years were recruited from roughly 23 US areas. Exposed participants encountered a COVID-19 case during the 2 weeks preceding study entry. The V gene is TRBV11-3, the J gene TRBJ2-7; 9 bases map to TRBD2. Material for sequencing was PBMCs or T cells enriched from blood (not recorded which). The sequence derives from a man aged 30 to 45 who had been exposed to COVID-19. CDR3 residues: CASSQTSGTYEQYF. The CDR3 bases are TGTGCCAGCAGCCAGACTAGCGGAACCTACGAGCAGTACTTC.